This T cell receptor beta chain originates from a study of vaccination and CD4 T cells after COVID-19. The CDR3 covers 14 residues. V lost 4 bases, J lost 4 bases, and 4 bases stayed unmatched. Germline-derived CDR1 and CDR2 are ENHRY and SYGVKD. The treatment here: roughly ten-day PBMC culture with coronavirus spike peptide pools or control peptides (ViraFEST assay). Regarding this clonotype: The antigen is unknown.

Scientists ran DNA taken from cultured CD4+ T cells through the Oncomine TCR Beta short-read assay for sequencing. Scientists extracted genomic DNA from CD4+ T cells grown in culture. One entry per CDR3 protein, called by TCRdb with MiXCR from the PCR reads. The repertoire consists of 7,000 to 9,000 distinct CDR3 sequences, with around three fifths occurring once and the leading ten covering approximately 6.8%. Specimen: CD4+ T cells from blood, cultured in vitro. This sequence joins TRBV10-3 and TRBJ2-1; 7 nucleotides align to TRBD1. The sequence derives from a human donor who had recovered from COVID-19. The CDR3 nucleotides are TGTGCCATCAGTGTTACAGGGGCGTACAATGAGCAGTTCTTC. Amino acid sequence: CAISVTGAYNEQFF.